Listed here are 12 T cell receptor beta chains from one sample, sequenced in a study of T-cell reconstitution after alpha-beta-depleted transplantation in children. Unique molecular identifiers were built into the TCRbeta library. One entry per CDR3 protein results from TCRdb running MiXCR on the PCR reads. Altogether about 830,000 distinct CDR3 sequences are present, 16% being singletons, with the ten largest covering around 5%. Material: PBMCs, mostly from graft donor cells, obtained 360 days after TCRalphabeta/CD19-depleted stem cell transplant. Source of these receptors: a male patient between 5 and 17 years old who had a stem cell transplant for acute lymphoblastic leukemia, so the T cells may come from the graft donor.

This clonotype was counted only a few times. The chain is built from TRBV29-1 and TRBJ1-3; D is unresolved. This CDR3 has 12 residues. Trimming removed 7 bases from V and 4 bases from J, with 11 bases in between. Per germline, CDR1 SQVTM and CDR2 ANQGSEA. For the CDR3, the DNA is TGCAGCGCCCGACTGGGCGGAAACACCATATATTTT. Translation gives CSARLGGNTIYF.

The rearrangement links TRBV10-3 to TRBJ1-5; D remains unclear. The germline V gene has CDR1 ENHRY and CDR2 SYGVKD. CDR3 size: 13 residues. With 2 bases removed from V and 5 bases from J, the gap between germline ends came to 7 bases. CDR3 bases: TGTGCCATCAGTGAGATGGTGTATCAGCCCCAGCATTTT. Translation: CAISEMVYQPQHF.

There are many counts of this clonotype. The chain has TRBV5-6 and TRBJ2-5; no reliable D call. With 2 bases removed from V and 4 bases from J, the gap between germline ends came to 9 bases. CDR1 is SGHDT and CDR2 is YYEEEE in the germline V gene. CDR3 length equals 13 residues. The chain's CDR3 is CASSFRLLETQYF. DNA of the CDR3: TGTGCCAGCAGCTTTCGCCTCCTAGAGACCCAGTACTTC.

This chain uses TRBV4-1 with TRBJ1-5, with TRBD1 matching 8 bases. The germline V gene encodes CDR1 MGHRA and CDR2 YSYEKL. The CDR3 extends over 15 amino acids. V dropped 0 bases and J dropped 7; count of bases not matched to a gene: 5. CDR3 residues: CASSQDENRGQPQHF. CDR3 coding DNA: TGCGCCAGCAGCCAAGATGAGAACAGGGGGCAGCCCCAGCATTTT.

The chain's CDR3 is CSARAGLAGLYEQYF. Here the CDR3 DNA reads TGCAGTGCTAGAGCCGGACTAGCGGGGCTCTACGAGCAGTACTTC. The chain carries TRBV20-1 and TRBJ2-7, with TRBD2 matching over 12 bases. J gave up 3 bases and V 1 base, and 4 bases lay outside the gene matches. There are 15 residues in the CDR3. Germline V gives CDR1 DFQATT, CDR2 SNEGSKA (reference sequence).

This rearrangement joins TRBV5-1 to TRBJ2-5, with 13 bases matching TRBD2. Germline loops: CDR1 SGHRS, CDR2 YFSETQ. J gave up 4 bases and V 3 bases, and 6 bases lay outside the gene matches. This CDR3 comprises 16 residues. Written as DNA, the CDR3 is TGCGCCAGCAGCTCCTTGACTAGCGGGAGGAGAGAGACCCAGTACTTC. Its protein product is CASSSLTSGRRETQYF.

CDR3 sequence: CASSLAFHFTDTQYF. For the CDR3, the DNA is TGCGCCAGCAGCTTGGCTTTCCATTTCACAGATACGCAGTATTTT. This chain connects TRBV5-1 to TRBJ2-3; D is unclear. Trimming removed 0 bases from V and 2 bases from J, with 10 bases in between. Germline assignment: CDR1 SGHRS and CDR2 YFSETQ. This CDR3 is 15 amino acids long.

This clonotype came up a few times. This rearrangement joins TRBV5-1 to TRBJ2-7; 7 nucleotides match TRBD2. In germline, CDR1 is SGHRS, CDR2 YFSETQ. The CDR3 runs to 13 residues. Trimming at V came to 4 bases and at J to 7 bases, leaving 8 bases not matched to a gene. In DNA form, the CDR3 reads TGCGCCAGCAGCCTGCGGGACGGGGGGGAGCAGTACTTC. It translates to CASSLRDGGEQYF.

This clonotype showed up just a few times. V is TRBV5-1 and J is TRBJ2-7, with 8 positions matching TRBD1. V was pared by 5 bases and J by 2 bases, with 3 bases of the junction left unmatched. Germline CDR1 reads SGHRS; CDR2 reads YFSETQ. CDR3 size: 13 residues. The CDR3 DNA is TGCGCCAGCAGGCCGACAGGGGCCTACGAGCAGTACTTC. This sequence encodes CASRPTGAYEQYF.

The J gene is TRBJ1-2, the V gene TRBV7-9, with 8 bases aligning to TRBD1. CDR3 length: 13 amino acids. Germline CDR1 is SEHNR and CDR2 is FQNEAQ (reference sequence). With V trimmed by 10 bases and J by 1 base, 5 bases remained unmatched. Here the CDR3 DNA reads TGTGCCATTTCACAGGGGGTTAACTATGGCTACACCTTC. The encoded protein is CAISQGVNYGYTF.

The V and J genes are TRBV5-1 and TRBJ2-2; no clear D gene. V was cut by 0 bases and J by 5 bases, with 17 bases left in between. Germline V gene data show CDR1 as SGHRS and CDR2 as YFSETQ. This CDR3 spans 17 amino acids. The CDR3 nucleotides read TGCGCCAGCAGCTTGGCGGTTGGCGGCTTAAGTACCGGGGAGCTGTTTTTT. It yields the protein CASSLAVGGLSTGELFF. Complete variable domain (other parts from reference TRBV5-1 and TRBJ2-2): KAGVTQTPRYLIKTRGQQVTLSCSPISGHRSVSWYQQTPGQGLQFLFEYFSETQRNKGNFPGRFSGRQFSNSRSEMNVSTLELGDSALYLCASSLAVGGLSTGELFFGEGSRLTVL.

The chain couples TRBV25-1 to TRBJ2-7; no clear D gene. CDR1 and CDR2 (germline): MGHDK, SYGVNS. V gave up 4 bases and J gave up 9 bases, with 10 bases separating them. This CDR3 has 11 amino acids. The CDR3 DNA reads as TGTGCCAGCAGTGTAACTACGGTGCAGTACTTC. Its protein product is CASSVTTVQYF.